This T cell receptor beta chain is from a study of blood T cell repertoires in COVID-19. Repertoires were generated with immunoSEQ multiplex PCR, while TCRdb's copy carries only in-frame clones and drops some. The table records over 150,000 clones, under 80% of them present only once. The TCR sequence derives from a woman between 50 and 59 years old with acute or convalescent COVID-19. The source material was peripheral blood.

In nucleotides, the CDR3 is TGCAGTGATTTGCGGAACACTGAAGCTTTCTTT. It translates to CSDLRNTEAFF. The genes are TRBV20-1 and TRBJ1-1; D is undetermined. The CDR3 runs to 11 residues. The V end lost 7 bases, the J end lost 1 base, and 7 bases lay between the germline ends. Looked up from germline, CDR1 is DFQATT and CDR2 is SNEGSKA (reference sequence).